The 19 T cell receptor beta chains below all came from one sample that was sequenced in a study of blood T cell repertoires in COVID-19. Clones were sequenced by immunoSEQ multiplex PCR, and TCRdb holds only the in-frame ones, with some missing. The sample includes about 94,000 clones, about 80% of them seen just once. Sequenced input: peripheral blood. The receptors originated from a man in his fifties or sixties with acute or convalescent COVID-19.

This clone occurred once. The V gene is TRBV11-3, the J gene TRBJ2-1; TRBD1 matches at 8 bases. Per the germline V gene, CDR1 is SGHNT and CDR2 is YENEEA. With V trimmed by 1 base and J by 4 bases, 3 bases remained unmatched. The CDR3 is made up of 15 amino acids. This chain's CDR3 is CASSLGWTGYNEQFF. The CDR3 DNA reads as TGTGCCAGCAGCTTAGGTTGGACAGGGTACAATGAGCAGTTCTTC. The full variable domain, in which reference TRBV11-3 and TRBJ2-1 provide the parts outside the CDR3, is EAGVVQSPRYKIIEKKQPVAFWCNPISGHNTLYWYLQNLGQGPELLIRYENEEAVDDSQLPKDRFSAERLKGVDSTLKIQPAELGDSAVYLCASSLGWTGYNEQFFGPGTRLTVL.

V is TRBV29-1 and J is TRBJ1-3; no reliable D call. The CDR3 spans 10 residues. V lost 5 bases and J lost 8, with 7 bases in between. CDR1 is SQVTM, CDR2 ANQGSEA, per germline. The CDR3 here is CSVQQDTIYF. The CDR3 region has the DNA TGCAGCGTTCAGCAGGACACCATATATTTT.

CDR3 loop: CASSQVQGPDYGYTF. CDR3 DNA sequence: TGCGCCAGCAGCCAAGTCCAGGGGCCGGACTATGGCTACACCTTC. The rearrangement links TRBV4-1 to TRBJ1-2; perhaps TRBD1 as D (6 bases). There are 15 residues in the CDR3. Trimming cost V 1 base and J 3 bases, with 12 bases left between them. CDR1 and CDR2 from the germline V gene are MGHRA and YSYEKL.

This rearrangement joins TRBV9 to TRBJ2-3; D perhaps matches TRBD1 (5 bases). Germline V CDR1 and CDR2: SGDLS, YYNGEE. The V end lost 3 bases, the J end lost 1 base, and 9 bases lay between the germline ends. CDR3 length equals 14 residues. CDR3 in amino acids: CASSERGRTDTQYF. The DNA for the CDR3 is TGTGCCAGCAGCGAAAGGGGTCGCACAGATACGCAGTATTTT.

The chain employs TRBV12-3 or TRBV12-4 and TRBJ1-2; no firm D call. This CDR3 contains 11 residues. The V and J ends lost 4 bases and 8 bases respectively, with 8 bases between them. The CDR3 coding sequence is TGTGCCAGCAGTTCCATCTACGGCTACACCTTC. It specifies CASSSIYGYTF.

The V call is TRBV7-9, the J call TRBJ1-5; 8 positions match TRBD1. With V trimmed by 5 bases and J by 4 bases, 10 bases remained unmatched. The CDR3 has 16 residues. Germline CDR1 SEHNR, CDR2 FQNEAQ (reference sequence). The DNA for the CDR3 is TGTGCCAGCAGCGTACTAGACAGGGGCCTTAATCAGCCCCAGCATTTT. It encodes CASSVLDRGLNQPQHF. Full variable domain (outside the CDR3, taken from reference TRBV7-9 and TRBJ1-5): DTGVSQNPRHKITKRGQNVTFRCDPISEHNRLYWYRQTLGQGPEFLTYFQNEAQLEKSRLLSDRFSAERPKGSFSTLEIQRTEQGDSAMYLCASSVLDRGLNQPQHFGDGTRLSIL.

To note about this clone: The same CDR3 is also encoded by other DNA sequences in this sample. The CDR3 DNA reads as TGCAGTGCCGGGGGGCAGGGTGGCTACACCTTC. It yields the protein CSAGGQGGYTF. The chain links TRBV20-1 to TRBJ1-2; maybe TRBD1 (6 bases). CDR3 size: 11 residues. V lost 6 bases and J 7 bases, leaving 12 bases between the germline ends. The germline gives CDR1 DFQATT, CDR2 SNEGSKA (reference sequence).

The V and J genes are TRBV7-3 and TRBJ2-7, with D possibly being TRBD2 (6 bases). This CDR3 spans 14 amino acids. V lost 1 base and J lost 6, with 13 bases in between. The germline V gene encodes CDR1 SGHTA and CDR2 FQGTGA. CDR3 sequence (DNA): TGTGCCAGCAGCTTAAACACGGGGACTGGCGAGCAGTACTTC. Amino acid sequence: CASSLNTGTGEQYF. Using reference TRBV7-3 and TRBJ2-7 for the parts outside the CDR3, the full variable domain is GAGVSQTPSNKVTEKGKYVELRCDPISGHTALYWYRQSLGQGPEFLIYFQGTGAADDSGLPNDRFFAVRPEGSVSTLKIQRTERGDSAVYLCASSLNTGTGEQYFGPGTRLTVT.

A single count supports this clone. The rearrangement uses TRBV29-1 and TRBJ1-2; D ambiguous. In germline, CDR1 is SQVTM, CDR2 ANQGSEA. The V and J ends lost 2 bases and 4 bases respectively, with 11 bases between them. The CDR3 spans 13 residues. The CDR3 region has the DNA TGCAGCGTTGAATCCCAGTCTTTCTATGGCTACACCTTC. Its translation is CSVESQSFYGYTF.

The chain has TRBV30 and TRBJ2-3; 10 bases fit TRBD2. The junction had 6 bases not matched to a gene; V was cut back by 0 bases and J by 6 bases. Per germline, CDR1 GTSNPN and CDR2 SVGIG (reference sequence). The CDR3 sequence is 15 residues long. CDR3 bases: TGTGCCTGGAGTGTACGGGCTAGCGGGGGTGATACGCAGTATTTT. Encoded protein: CAWSVRASGGDTQYF.

Worth noting for this clone: Other DNA sequences in this specimen translate into the identical CDR3. The chain has TRBV5-1 and TRBJ1-6; TRBD1 matches 7 bases. The length of the CDR3 is 14 residues. Trimming took 3 bases from V and 7 from J; bases not matched to a gene: 4. Germline V gives CDR1 SGHRS, CDR2 YFSETQ. The CDR3 region is CASSSGQVNSPLHF. The CDR3, as DNA: TGCGCCAGCAGCTCTGGACAGGTGAATTCACCCCTCCACTTT.

The V gene is TRBV12-3 or TRBV12-4, the J gene TRBJ1-1, with D maybe TRBD1 (5 bases). Trimming took 1 base from V and 11 from J, leaving 8 bases between them. There are 11 residues in the CDR3. The CDR3 nucleotides are TGTGCCAGCAGTTTAGGGACAATCGCTTTCTTT. Translation: CASSLGTIAFF.

CDR3 region: CASSPGTSGSETQYF. The CDR3 bases are TGCGCCAGCAGCCCCGGGACTAGCGGGTCAGAGACCCAGTACTTC. V gene TRBV4-1 combines with J gene TRBJ2-5; 12 bases are shared with TRBD2. The CDR3 consists of 15 residues. Trimming at V came to 4 bases and at J to 4 bases, leaving 4 bases not matched to a gene. Germline CDR1 and CDR2: MGHRA and YSYEKL.

This clone turned up a few times. The rearrangement links TRBV7-2 to TRBJ1-6, with D uncertain. The length of the CDR3 is 15 residues. The V gene lost 5 bases and the J gene lost 6 bases, with 14 bases spanning the gap. Germline CDR1 and CDR2: SGHTA and FQGNSA. Here the CDR3 DNA reads TGTGCCAGCAGCCCCGGCGGGTCCATTAATTCACCCCTCCACTTT. Amino acids: CASSPGGSINSPLHF.

The chain employs TRBV7-6 and TRBJ2-3, with 9 positions matching TRBD2. Germline CDR1 is SGHVS and CDR2 is FNYEAQ. V lost 5 bases and J lost 2; bases outside the gene matches: 14. This CDR3 spans 18 amino acids. The CDR3 protein is CASSAYSSGAGATDTQYF. The CDR3 DNA is TGTGCCAGCAGCGCGTATTCTAGCGGGGCGGGGGCCACAGATACGCAGTATTTT. The complete variable domain, with remaining parts taken from reference TRBV7-6 and TRBJ2-3, reads GAGVSQSPRYKVTKRGQDVALRCDPISGHVSLYWYRQALGQGPEFLTYFNYEAQQDKSGLPNDRFSAERPEGSISTLTIQRTEQRDSAMYRCASSAYSSGAGATDTQYFGPGTRLTVL.

V usage is TRBV7-2 and J usage is TRBJ1-4; maybe TRBD1 (6 bases). The CDR3 is 14 residues long. V lost 4 bases to trimming and J lost 8 bases, with 14 bases between them. CDR1 is SGHTA and CDR2 is FQGNSA in the germline V gene. CDR3 loop: CASSYQGREEKLFF. The CDR3 DNA reads as TGTGCCAGCAGCTATCAGGGGCGGGAGGAAAAACTGTTTTTT.

The rearrangement links TRBV29-1 to TRBJ2-3, with 7 bases matching TRBD1. Germline CDR1 SQVTM, CDR2 ANQGSEA. The CDR3 runs 15 residues. V gave up 2 bases and J gave up 0 bases; unmatched junction bases: 5. In nucleotides, the CDR3 is TGCAGCGTTGAAAAGGGACAGAAAAGCACAGATACGCAGTATTTT. It encodes CSVEKGQKSTDTQYF.

V and J are TRBV5-8 and TRBJ2-7, with 8 bases that match TRBD2. Per the germline V gene, CDR1 is SGHTS and CDR2 is YDEGEE. This CDR3 comprises 15 residues. V trimming: 4 bases; J trimming: 1 base; junction bases outside the gene matches: 7. The CDR3 region is CASSPLAGLSYEQYF. The CDR3 DNA is TGTGCCAGCAGCCCCTTAGCGGGGTTATCCTACGAGCAGTACTTC.

The chain couples TRBV10-3 to TRBJ2-1, with TRBD2 identical over 7 bases. The CDR3 spans 13 residues. The V segment lost 8 bases and the J segment 4 bases; nucleotides outside the gene matches: 5. Germline CDR1 and CDR2: ENHRY and SYGVKD. The DNA of the CDR3 is TGTGCCATCGGGAGGGACCAGTACAATGAGCAGTTCTTC. This sequence encodes CAIGRDQYNEQFF.